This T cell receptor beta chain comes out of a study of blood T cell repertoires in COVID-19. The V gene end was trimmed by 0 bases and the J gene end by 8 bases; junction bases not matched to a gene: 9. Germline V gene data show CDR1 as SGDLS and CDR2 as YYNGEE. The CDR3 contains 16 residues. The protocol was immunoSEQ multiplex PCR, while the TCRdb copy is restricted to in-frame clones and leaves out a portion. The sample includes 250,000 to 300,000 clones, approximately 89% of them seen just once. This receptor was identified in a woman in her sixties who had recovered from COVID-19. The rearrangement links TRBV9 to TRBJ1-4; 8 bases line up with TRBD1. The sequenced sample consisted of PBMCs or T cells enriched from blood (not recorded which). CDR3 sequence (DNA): TGTGCCAGCAGCGTAGGTCGGGGACAGGCTGACGAAAAACTGTTTTTT. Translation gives CASSVGRGQADEKLFF.